Sequencing of this T cell receptor (beta chain) was carried out in a study of T cell responses to AZD1222 COVID-19 vaccine. Sequencing was performed with immunoSEQ multiplex PCR; in TCRdb, only in-frame clones are kept and a portion is missing. Seen here are 95,000 or so clones, approximately 88% observed once, and the top ten hold around 4%. The J segment lost 3 bases and the V segment lost 6 bases, leaving 5 bases of the junction unmatched. The CDR3 extends over 14 amino acids. CDR1 is MDHEN, CDR2 SYDVKM, per germline. Study-level points and caveats: None of the repertoires were sampled until the peak T cell response had passed. Within unmutated variant regions lay the reported targets of nearly half of spike-specific TCRs. The study found Spike-specific TCR breadth and depth rose after two AZD1222 doses. Donors were chiefly white British, with a greater number of females, and clonal diversity was perhaps underestimated.

With respect to this clone: Its antigen is currently unknown.

The sample was peripheral blood, taken on day 0 of AZD1222 vaccination. This TCR came from an adult in good health. The gene calls are TRBV28 and TRBJ1-2; the match to TRBD1 covers 9 bases. DNA for the CDR3: TGTGCCAGCAGGATCGACAGGGGGGACTATGGCTACACCTTC. It specifies CASRIDRGDYGYTF.